Shown below are 16 T cell receptor beta chains from a single sample sequenced in a study of CD4+ T cells in melanoma (dated by TCRdb to about 2022). Libraries were made using the immunoSEQ multiplex PCR assay. TCRdb limited this immuneACCESS table to in-frame rearrangements with V and J called. A share of clones is missing; checked studies link under half to unresolved V genes, and the rest is unexplained. Recorded for this sample are 20,000 to 25,000 clones; over 70% of them occurred a single time. About 3.5% of the sample lies in the top ten. Material: cells from a culture (not recorded whether cultured in vitro). These receptor sequences come from a human donor with melanoma.

This sequence joins TRBV7-9 and TRBJ2-5; D is perhaps TRBD1 or TRBD2 (5 bases each). The CDR3 runs to 15 residues. From germline, CDR1 is SEHNR and CDR2 FQNEAQ (reference sequence). V lost 2 bases, J lost 5 bases, and 15 bases lay in between. The CDR3 spells CASSLSGARGETQYF. In DNA, the CDR3 is TGTGCCAGCAGCTTAAGTGGGGCCAGAGGGGAGACCCAGTACTTC.

This clone was found once. This chain links TRBV5-1 with TRBJ1-2; 7 positions agree with TRBD1. This CDR3 has 16 amino acids. J was trimmed by 2 bases and V by 0 bases; bases with no gene match: 7. Germline CDR1 and CDR2: SGHRS and YFSETQ. Here the CDR3 reads CASSLVGKGANYGYTF. The DNA for the CDR3 is TGCGCCAGCAGCTTGGTCGGCAAGGGGGCCAACTATGGCTACACCTTC.

V is TRBV9 and J is TRBJ2-7; TRBD2 matches at 8 bases. The CDR3 is made up of 16 amino acids. The V gene end was trimmed by 3 bases and the J gene end by 2 bases; junction bases not matched to a gene: 10. In germline, CDR1 is SGDLS, CDR2 YYNGEE. CDR3 protein: CASSARGRGDTYEQYF. CDR3 nucleotide sequence: TGTGCCAGCAGCGCGAGAGGGCGGGGGGACACCTACGAGCAGTACTTC. The entire variable domain, with the rest obtained from reference TRBV9 and TRBJ2-7, is as follows: DSGVTQTPKHLITATGQRVTLRCSPRSGDLSVYWYQQSLDQGLQFLIQYYNGEERAKGNILERFSAQQFPDLHSELNLSSLELGDSALYFCASSARGRGDTYEQYFGPGTRLTVT.

In DNA form, the CDR3 reads TGCGCCAGCAGCTGGGGGTGGACAGGGGGCTCCGAGCAGTACTTC. This encodes CASSWGWTGGSEQYF. The chain has TRBV5-1 and TRBJ2-7; 11 bases are a match to TRBD1. Germline CDR1 and CDR2: SGHRS and YFSETQ. The CDR3 covers 15 residues. Trimming removed 3 bases from V and 6 bases from J; junction bases left unmatched: 8.

The chain joins TRBV5-4 to TRBJ2-2; possibly TRBD1 for D (5 bases). CDR1 is SGHNT and CDR2 is YYREEE in the germline V gene (reference sequence). The CDR3 is made up of 15 amino acids. Trimming removed 0 bases from V and 1 base from J, with 7 bases in between. CDR3 region: CASSLGQRNTGELFF. CDR3 DNA sequence: TGTGCCAGCAGCTTGGGACAGCGGAACACCGGGGAGCTGTTTTTT.

J is TRBJ2-2 and V is TRBV19; a possible D gene is TRBD2 (5 bases). CDR1 LNHDA and CDR2 SQIVND come from the germline V gene (reference sequence). This CDR3 has 15 amino acids. V lost 4 bases and J lost 3, with 12 bases in between. The CDR3, as DNA: TGTGCCAGTAGTACGGGGAGAATCTACACCGGGGAGCTGTTTTTT. Its protein is CASSTGRIYTGELFF.

The rearrangement joins TRBV18 to TRBJ2-5; TRBD2 matches 13 bases. Trimming cost V 6 bases and J 7 bases; bases outside gene matches: 11. This CDR3 has 16 amino acids. CDR1 and CDR2 from the germline V gene are KGHSH and LQKENI. The CDR3 sequence is CASSPTSGGLQSTQYF. Written as DNA, the CDR3 is TGTGCCAGCTCCCCGACTAGCGGGGGGCTACAATCGACCCAGTACTTC. The variable domain in full, completed from reference TRBV18 and TRBJ2-5, reads NAGVMQNPRHLVRRRGQEARLRCSPMKGHSHVYWYRQLPEEGLKFMVYLQKENIIDESGMPKERFSAEFPKEGPSILRIQQVVRGDSAAYFCASSPTSGGLQSTQYFGPGTRLLVL.

This chain uses TRBV5-1 with TRBJ2-2; a possible D gene is TRBD2 (5 bases). This CDR3 has 12 residues. Germline assignment: CDR1 SGHRS and CDR2 YFSETQ. V was clipped by 0 bases and J by 14 bases, with 11 bases between them. The CDR3 region has the DNA TGCGCCAGCAGCTTGGGGAGAAGCGGTCTGTTTTTT. Its translation: CASSLGRSGLFF.

This chain uses TRBV6-5 with TRBJ2-1; D call uncertain. Germline V gene lookup returns CDR1 MNHEY and CDR2 SVGAGI. This CDR3 spans 15 amino acids. V was clipped by 6 bases and J by 0 bases, with 12 bases between them. This chain's CDR3 is CASRSPSASYNEQFF. As DNA, the CDR3 is TGTGCCAGCAGATCCCCCTCAGCCTCCTACAATGAGCAGTTCTTC.

V is TRBV10-3 and J is TRBJ1-5, with unresolved D. The CDR3 is made up of 12 amino acids. V was clipped by 3 bases and J by 4 bases, with 4 bases between them. Germline values: CDR1 ENHRY, CDR2 SYGVKD. The CDR3 DNA reads TGTGCCATCAGTGACCGAAATCAGCCCCAGCATTTT. This codes for CAISDRNQPQHF.

This chain connects TRBV10-3 to TRBJ1-2, with 9 nucleotides matching TRBD1. The junction had 3 bases not matched to a gene; V was cut back by 2 bases and J by 8 bases. The CDR3 sequence is 13 residues long. Germline CDR1 is ENHRY and CDR2 is SYGVKD. CDR3 in DNA: TGTGCCATCAGTGAGGACAGGGGGATAGGCTACACCTTC. Residues: CAISEDRGIGYTF.

This rearrangement joins TRBV28 to TRBJ1-2; D is uncertain. This CDR3 contains 11 residues. Deletions cut 6 bases from V and 7 bases from J, with 9 bases between. Germline CDR1 reads MDHEN; CDR2 reads SYDVKM. The DNA for the CDR3 is TGTGCCAGCAGCCACAGCGGTGGCTACACCTTC. Amino acids: CASSHSGGYTF.

This chain links TRBV19 with TRBJ1-2; a weak D match, TRBD1 (5 bases). The CDR3 runs to 15 residues. Germline assignment: CDR1 LNHDA and CDR2 SQIVND (reference sequence). Trimming removed 4 bases at V and 1 base at J, with 13 bases between. The CDR3 DNA sequence: TGTGCCAGTAGTACAACAGGCTGGGGTAACTATGGCTACACCTTC. Translation: CASSTTGWGNYGYTF.

J is TRBJ2-3 and V is TRBV14; D remains ambiguous. The CDR3 has 13 amino acids. V lost 4 bases to trimming and J lost 1 base, with 6 bases between them. Germline V gene data show CDR1 as SGHDN and CDR2 as FVKESK. The CDR3: CASSPLGTDTQYF. The CDR3 DNA reads TGTGCCAGCAGCCCCCTTGGCACAGATACGCAGTATTTT.

This clone occurred once. The V and J genes are TRBV9 and TRBJ2-7; 11 nucleotides agree with TRBD2. Germline V CDR1 and CDR2: SGDLS, YYNGEE. The CDR3 consists of 15 residues. V lost 3 bases, J lost 2 bases, and 4 bases stayed unmatched. The CDR3 protein is CASSDGTSGPYEQYF. The DNA of the CDR3 is TGTGCCAGCAGCGACGGGACTAGCGGCCCCTACGAGCAGTACTTC.

This rearrangement joins TRBV5-1 to TRBJ1-2, with 8 bases that match TRBD1. Germline V CDR1 and CDR2: SGHRS, YFSETQ. With 1 base clipped from V and 7 bases from J, the junction kept 9 bases outside the gene matches. The length of the CDR3 is 15 residues. CDR3 amino acids: CASSLSGQGASGYTF. CDR3 nucleotide sequence: TGCGCCAGCAGCTTGTCAGGACAGGGTGCGAGTGGCTACACCTTC. Supplemented by reference TRBV5-1 and TRBJ1-2, the full variable domain reads KAGVTQTPRYLIKTRGQQVTLSCSPISGHRSVSWYQQTPGQGLQFLFEYFSETQRNKGNFPGRFSGRQFSNSRSEMNVSTLELGDSALYLCASSLSGQGASGYTFGSGTRLTVV.